This T cell receptor (beta chain) was obtained from a study of spatial heterogeneity in lung cancer. About the study: The donor group consisted of over 60 patients who had untreated, early-stage non-small cell lung cancer. The average count in raw reads for each unique TCR and UMI combination exceeded 9.5 appearances.

Study-level findings and limits: The study found ubiquitous expanded tumor TCRs in blood more at resection than follow-up.

MiXCR was run by TCRdb on the 5' RACE reads, yielding one entry per CDR3 protein. The table records roughly 110,000 distinct CDR3 sequences, 11% of them present only once. This sample's time point: blood at routine non-recurrence follow-up after resection. The authors sequenced whole RNA from tumor, nontumor lung or frozen PBMC without sorting. V lost 2 bases, J lost 2 bases, and 16 bases lay in between. The CDR3 covers 15 residues. The germline gives CDR1 SQVTM, CDR2 ANQGSEA. In this sample, this clonotype turned up many times. Antigen: not known. Sequenced material: PBMCs, taken at follow-up. This TCR derives from a female donor with early-stage non-small cell lung cancer. The chain links TRBV29-1 to TRBJ2-7; D unresolved. The CDR3 coding sequence is TGCAGCGTTGAATCGGCTCTACCAGCTCCCTACGAGCAGTACGTC. It specifies CSVESALPAPYEQYV.